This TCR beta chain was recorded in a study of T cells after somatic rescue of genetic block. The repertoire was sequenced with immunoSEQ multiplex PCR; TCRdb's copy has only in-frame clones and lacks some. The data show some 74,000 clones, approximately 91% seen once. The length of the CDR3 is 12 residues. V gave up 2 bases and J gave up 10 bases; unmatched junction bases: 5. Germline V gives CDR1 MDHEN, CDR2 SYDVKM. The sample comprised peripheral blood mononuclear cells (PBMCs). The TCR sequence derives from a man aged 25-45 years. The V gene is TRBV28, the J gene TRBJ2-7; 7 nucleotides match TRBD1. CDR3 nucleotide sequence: TGTGCCAGCAGTTTAAGACAGGGTCGTCAGTACTTC. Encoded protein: CASSLRQGRQYF.